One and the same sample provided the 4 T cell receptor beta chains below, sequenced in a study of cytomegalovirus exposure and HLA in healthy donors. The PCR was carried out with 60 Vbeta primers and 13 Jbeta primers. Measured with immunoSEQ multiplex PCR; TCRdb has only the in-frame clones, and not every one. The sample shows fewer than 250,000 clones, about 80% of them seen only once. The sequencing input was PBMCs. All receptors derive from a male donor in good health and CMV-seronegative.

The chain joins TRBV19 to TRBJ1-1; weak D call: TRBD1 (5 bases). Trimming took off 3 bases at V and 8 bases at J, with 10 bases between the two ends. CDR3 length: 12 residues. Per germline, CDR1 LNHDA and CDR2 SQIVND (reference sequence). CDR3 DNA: TGTGCCAGTAGTATTTTCCAGGGCGAAGCTTTCTTT. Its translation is CASSIFQGEAFF.

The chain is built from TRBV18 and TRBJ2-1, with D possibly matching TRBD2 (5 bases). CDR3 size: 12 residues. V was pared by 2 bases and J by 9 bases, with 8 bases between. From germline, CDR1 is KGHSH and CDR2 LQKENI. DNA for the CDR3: TGTGCCAGCTCACCAGGGGAGAGTGAGCAGTTCTTC. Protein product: CASSPGESEQFF.

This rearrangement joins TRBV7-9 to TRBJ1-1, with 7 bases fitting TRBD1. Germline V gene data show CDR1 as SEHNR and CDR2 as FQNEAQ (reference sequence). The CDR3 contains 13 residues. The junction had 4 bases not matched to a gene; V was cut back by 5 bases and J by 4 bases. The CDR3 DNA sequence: TGTGCCAGCAGCCAACCAGGGGGCACTGAAGCTTTCTTT. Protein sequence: CASSQPGGTEAFF. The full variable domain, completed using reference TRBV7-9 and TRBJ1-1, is DTGVSQNPRHKITKRGQNVTFRCDPISEHNRLYWYRQTLGQGPEFLTYFQNEAQLEKSRLLSDRFSAERPKGSFSTLEIQRTEQGDSAMYLCASSQPGGTEAFFGQGTRLTVV.

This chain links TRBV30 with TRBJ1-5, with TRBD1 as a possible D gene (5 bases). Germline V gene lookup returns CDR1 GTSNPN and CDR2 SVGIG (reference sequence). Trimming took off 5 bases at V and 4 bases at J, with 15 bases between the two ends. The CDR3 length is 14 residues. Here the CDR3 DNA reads TGTGCCTGGGGGAAGACAGAACGAAATCAGCCCCAGCATTTT. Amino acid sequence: CAWGKTERNQPQHF.